This T cell receptor beta chain was observed in a study of metastatic and nonmetastatic thyroid tumors. For the study at large: Repertoires were compared across blood and tumor or nodule tissue from malignant and benign thyroid patients. Regarding the study as a whole: Significantly higher TCR beta diversity was reportedly seen in malignant thyroid tumors than benign nodules, in blood and tumor.

Thyroid surgery was preceded by no treatment in any patient. Germline loops: CDR1 MNHEY, CDR2 SVGAGI. Trimming left V 3 bases short and J 4 bases short, with 22 bases between. This CDR3 region has 18 residues. As processed by the authors: The authors used CDR3 differences across clinicopathological groups to build a distant-metastasis classifier for papillary thyroid cancer. TCRdb re-called the PCR reads with MiXCR. Clone size and V and J calls follow TCRdb, not the original study. The sample yields over 25,000 clones, 15% seen once. This clone came up many times. Its specificity is unknown. J is TRBJ2-1 and V is TRBV6-5; maybe TRBD1 (7 bases). Source material: blood. The source is a female donor with papillary thyroid cancer or a benign thyroid nodule (not recorded which). Some clones in this sample may be carry-over from other donors' samples. The CDR3 DNA reads as TGTGCCAGCAGTTATGAGCCCCCGTCCAGGGGGGCTTACAATGAGCAGTTCTTC. Translated: CASSYEPPSRGAYNEQFF.